This T cell receptor (beta chain) was sequenced for a study of blood T cell repertoires in COVID-19. Germline loops: CDR1 KGHSH, CDR2 LQKENI. There are 13 residues in the CDR3. V dropped 5 bases and J dropped 5 bases, with 10 bases sitting between them. The authors' processing: Using reference gene primer amplification, nucleated cell counts were estimated. The protocol was immunoSEQ multiplex PCR, while the TCRdb copy is restricted to in-frame clones and leaves out a portion. The V and J calls and clone size come from that table; D and trimming were worked out from the DNA. The data contain nearly 55,000 clones, around 83% of them singletons.

Sequencing input: peripheral blood. The clonotype comes from a man between 65 and 80 years old with active COVID-19. This sequence joins TRBV18 and TRBJ1-5, with D hard to call. The CDR3 protein is CASSYLEDQPQHF. The CDR3 nucleotides are TGTGCCAGCTCATACCTTGAGGATCAGCCCCAGCATTTT. Drawing the rest from reference TRBV18 and TRBJ1-5, the complete variable domain is NAGVMQNPRHLVRRRGQEARLRCSPMKGHSHVYWYRQLPEEGLKFMVYLQKENIIDESGMPKERFSAEFPKEGPSILRIQQVVRGDSAAYFCASSYLEDQPQHFGDGTRLSIL.